This is a list of T cell receptor beta chains from one sample in a study of naive and memory T cell subsets. TCRdb itself ran the UMI-ligation and nested PCR reads through MiXCR, one entry per CDR3 protein. There are tens of thousands of distinct CDR3 sequences in the sample; around 10% occur only once, and about 0.14% lies in the top ten. Sequences were obtained from naive CD4+ T cells from blood. The receptors were gathered from a human donor in good health. CDR3s include the opening cysteine and the closing phenylalanine or tryptophan. The D gene is left open where the match is weak. A row's size may be missing; if present it is once, few, many or a size class.

V gene: TRBV11-2
D gene: TRBD2
clone size: .
J gene: TRBJ2-5
CDR3 protein: CASSSGRAGRETQYF
CDR3 DNA: TGTGCCAGCAGCTCGGGGAGGGCTGGTCGAGAGACCCAGTACTTC

V gene: TRBV5-4
D gene: TRBD1
clone size: .
J gene: TRBJ1-1
CDR3 protein: CASSLNRGLGTEAFF
CDR3 DNA: TGTGCCAGCAGTCTGAACAGGGGGCTGGGGACTGAAGCTTTCTTT

V gene: TRBV6-2/TRBV6-3
D gene: TRBD1
clone size: few
J gene: TRBJ2-1
CDR3 protein: CASGNRGSNEQFF
CDR3 DNA: TGTGCCAGCGGAAACAGGGGGAGCAATGAGCAGTTCTTC

V gene: TRBV12-3/TRBV12-4
D gene: .
clone size: many
J gene: TRBJ1-2
CDR3 protein: CASSLRVKGNYGYTF
CDR3 DNA: TGTGCCAGCAGTTTAAGGGTAAAGGGGAACTATGGCTACACCTTC

V gene: TRBV6-2/TRBV6-3
D gene: TRBD1
clone size: .
J gene: TRBJ2-7
CDR3 protein: CASSLTGIHEQYF
CDR3 DNA: TGTGCCAGTTCCTTGACAGGGATCCACGAGCAGTACTTC

V gene: TRBV6-2/TRBV6-3
D gene: .
clone size: .
J gene: TRBJ1-1
CDR3 protein: CASSYGGHTEAFF
CDR3 DNA: TGTGCCAGCAGTTACGGGGGCCACACTGAAGCTTTCTTT

V gene: TRBV7-9
D gene: .
clone size: many
J gene: TRBJ2-1
CDR3 protein: CASSLSGNEQFF
CDR3 DNA: TGTGCCAGCAGCTTAAGCGGCAATGAGCAGTTCTTC

V gene: TRBV6-6
D gene: .
clone size: .
J gene: TRBJ2-7
CDR3 protein: CASSYWGRNNYEQYF
CDR3 DNA: TGTGCCAGCAGCTACTGGGGACGCAACAACTACGAGCAGTACTTC

V gene: TRBV10-3
D gene: TRBD2
clone size: .
J gene: TRBJ2-1
CDR3 protein: CAIGTYQGLRNEQFF
CDR3 DNA: TGTGCCATCGGGACTTACCAGGGACTACGCAATGAGCAGTTCTTC

V gene: TRBV4-3
D gene: .
clone size: few
J gene: TRBJ1-2
CDR3 protein: CASSQDYFRTMGGYTF
CDR3 DNA: TGCGCCAGCAGCCAAGATTACTTCCGCACAATGGGCGGCTACACCTTC

V gene: TRBV6-2/TRBV6-3
D gene: .
clone size: .
J gene: TRBJ2-3
CDR3 protein: CASSYIPAGSDTQYF
CDR3 DNA: TGTGCCAGCAGTTATATCCCAGCGGGTTCAGATACGCAGTATTTT

V gene: TRBV7-9
D gene: .
clone size: many
J gene: TRBJ2-1
CDR3 protein: CASSSFGGLSDEQFF
CDR3 DNA: TGTGCCAGCAGCTCATTTGGCGGTCTAAGCGATGAGCAGTTCTTC

V gene: TRBV9
D gene: TRBD2
clone size: many
J gene: TRBJ2-3
CDR3 protein: CASSVGIGRATDTQYF
CDR3 DNA: TGTGCCAGCAGCGTAGGAATCGGGAGGGCAACAGATACGCAGTATTTT

V gene: TRBV7-2
D gene: .
clone size: .
J gene: TRBJ1-1
CDR3 protein: CASSQFEKGAFF
CDR3 DNA: TGTGCCAGCAGCCAGTTCGAGAAGGGGGCTTTCTTT

V gene: TRBV19
D gene: TRBD2
clone size: .
J gene: TRBJ2-1
CDR3 protein: CASSILAGADEQFF
CDR3 DNA: TGTGCCAGTAGTATTCTAGCGGGAGCGGATGAGCAGTTCTTC

V gene: TRBV12-3/TRBV12-4
D gene: .
clone size: many
J gene: TRBJ1-1
CDR3 protein: CASSPQTGGTEAFF
CDR3 DNA: TGTGCCAGCAGTCCACAGACCGGAGGCACTGAAGCTTTCTTT

V gene: TRBV5-5
D gene: .
clone size: many
J gene: TRBJ2-3
CDR3 protein: CASSFPRTDTQYF
CDR3 DNA: TGTGCCAGCAGCTTCCCACGCACAGATACGCAGTATTTT

V gene: TRBV7-9
D gene: .
clone size: few
J gene: TRBJ2-1
CDR3 protein: CASSLADRGGNEQFF
CDR3 DNA: TGTGCCAGCAGCTTAGCGGATAGGGGGGGCAATGAGCAGTTCTTC

V gene: TRBV6-2/TRBV6-3
D gene: .
clone size: few
J gene: TRBJ2-6
CDR3 protein: CASRTVGSSGANVLTF
CDR3 DNA: TGTGCCAGCAGGACAGTTGGGTCCTCTGGGGCCAACGTCCTGACTTTC

V gene: TRBV12-3/TRBV12-4
D gene: .
clone size: many
J gene: TRBJ2-7
CDR3 protein: CASSTGIYEQYF
CDR3 DNA: TGTGCCAGCAGCACCGGGATTTACGAGCAGTACTTC

V gene: TRBV5-6
D gene: TRBD1
clone size: .
J gene: TRBJ1-4
CDR3 protein: CASSMGTGVSEKLFF
CDR3 DNA: TGTGCCAGCAGCATGGGGACAGGGGTTAGTGAAAAACTGTTTTTT

V gene: TRBV25-1
D gene: .
clone size: few
J gene: TRBJ1-5
CDR3 protein: CASSGSGINQPQHF
CDR3 DNA: TGTGCCAGCAGTGGATCAGGGATCAATCAGCCCCAGCATTTT

V gene: TRBV28
D gene: .
clone size: few
J gene: TRBJ2-7
CDR3 protein: CASIKGGQFLPGEQYF
CDR3 DNA: TGTGCCAGCATCAAGGGGGGGCAGTTCCTCCCCGGAGAGCAGTACTTC

V gene: TRBV20-1
D gene: .
clone size: many
J gene: TRBJ2-1
CDR3 protein: CSAQPADLYNEQFF
CDR3 DNA: TGCAGTGCCCAACCAGCGGACTTGTACAATGAGCAGTTCTTC

V gene: TRBV18
D gene: TRBD1
clone size: .
J gene: TRBJ1-1
CDR3 protein: CASSSTGTAMTEAFF
CDR3 DNA: TGTGCCAGCTCAAGCACCGGGACAGCGATGACTGAAGCTTTCTTT

V gene: TRBV6-6
D gene: TRBD2
clone size: few
J gene: TRBJ2-1
CDR3 protein: CASREPTSGSYNEQFF
CDR3 DNA: TGTGCCAGCAGAGAACCAACTAGCGGCTCCTACAATGAGCAGTTCTTC

V gene: TRBV11-3
D gene: .
clone size: many
J gene: TRBJ2-1
CDR3 protein: CASSLDLVSYNEQFF
CDR3 DNA: TGTGCCAGCAGCTTAGATTTGGTCTCCTACAATGAGCAGTTCTTC

V gene: TRBV3-1
D gene: TRBD1
clone size: few
J gene: TRBJ1-2
CDR3 protein: CASSPTGGMLGYTF
CDR3 DNA: TGTGCCAGCAGCCCAACAGGGGGCATGTTGGGCTACACCTTC

V gene: TRBV24-1
D gene: TRBD2
clone size: .
J gene: TRBJ2-1
CDR3 protein: CATSDPTMTSGRVNEQFF
CDR3 DNA: TGTGCCACCAGTGATCCGACGATGACTAGCGGGAGAGTAAATGAGCAGTTCTTC

V gene: TRBV9
D gene: .
clone size: many
J gene: TRBJ1-2
CDR3 protein: CASSPYRANYGYTF
CDR3 DNA: TGTGCCAGCAGCCCCTACCGGGCTAACTATGGCTACACCTTC

V gene: TRBV20-1
D gene: .
clone size: .
J gene: TRBJ2-2
CDR3 protein: CSAYPSLIPGELFF
CDR3 DNA: TGCAGTGCCTACCCCAGCCTAATCCCCGGGGAGCTGTTTTTT

V gene: TRBV27
D gene: .
clone size: .
J gene: TRBJ2-5
CDR3 protein: CASSLSRGLRETQYF
CDR3 DNA: TGTGCCAGCAGTTTATCACGAGGGTTGAGAGAGACCCAGTACTTC

V gene: TRBV7-9
D gene: .
clone size: .
J gene: TRBJ2-7
CDR3 protein: CASSLGFRKTGGSSYEQYF
CDR3 DNA: TGTGCCAGCAGCTTAGGTTTTCGGAAGACAGGCGGTAGCTCCTACGAGCAGTACTTC

V gene: TRBV5-6
D gene: .
clone size: many
J gene: TRBJ2-4
CDR3 protein: CASSFGTAYFANIQYF
CDR3 DNA: TGTGCCAGCAGCTTCGGGACCGCTTACTTTGCAAACATTCAGTACTTC

V gene: TRBV6-2/TRBV6-3
D gene: .
clone size: .
J gene: TRBJ2-1
CDR3 protein: CASSPSSLEQFF
CDR3 DNA: TGTGCCAGCAGTCCATCTAGCCTTGAGCAGTTCTTC

V gene: TRBV20-1
D gene: .
clone size: many
J gene: TRBJ1-1
CDR3 protein: CSGGGAVNTEAFF
CDR3 DNA: TGCAGTGGGGGAGGGGCGGTGAACACTGAAGCTTTCTTT

V gene: TRBV18
D gene: .
clone size: .
J gene: TRBJ1-2
CDR3 protein: CASSPPSRSHGYTF
CDR3 DNA: TGTGCCAGCTCACCACCGAGCAGATCTCATGGCTACACCTTC

V gene: TRBV7-2
D gene: .
clone size: .
J gene: TRBJ2-7
CDR3 protein: CASSLGLLGEQYF
CDR3 DNA: TGTGCCAGCAGCTTAGGATTATTGGGCGAGCAGTACTTC

V gene: TRBV5-1
D gene: TRBD2
clone size: .
J gene: TRBJ2-1
CDR3 protein: CASSWGIRTSGSGNEQFF
CDR3 DNA: TGCGCCAGCAGCTGGGGGATACGGACTAGCGGGAGTGGGAATGAGCAGTTCTTC

V gene: TRBV7-2
D gene: .
clone size: few
J gene: TRBJ2-7
CDR3 protein: CASSLRSGFDYEQYF
CDR3 DNA: TGTGCCAGCAGCTTACGGAGTGGGTTTGACTACGAGCAGTACTTC

V gene: TRBV5-1
D gene: TRBD2
clone size: few
J gene: TRBJ2-7
CDR3 protein: CASTSGGSSYEQYF
CDR3 DNA: TGCGCCAGCACCTCGGGAGGCTCATCCTACGAGCAGTACTTC

V gene: TRBV30
D gene: .
clone size: many
J gene: TRBJ2-1
CDR3 protein: CAWSRGDEQFF
CDR3 DNA: TGTGCCTGGAGTAGGGGGGATGAGCAGTTCTTC

V gene: TRBV6-2/TRBV6-3
D gene: .
clone size: .
J gene: TRBJ1-6
CDR3 protein: CASSSGTGNSPLHF
CDR3 DNA: TGTGCCAGCAGTTCTGGGACGGGAAATTCACCCCTCCACTTT

V gene: TRBV20-1
D gene: .
clone size: many
J gene: TRBJ2-7
CDR3 protein: CSASQPYEQYF
CDR3 DNA: TGCAGTGCTAGTCAGCCCTACGAGCAGTACTTC

V gene: TRBV2
D gene: .
clone size: few
J gene: TRBJ2-1
CDR3 protein: CASNERAEQFF
CDR3 DNA: TGTGCCAGCAACGAACGGGCTGAGCAGTTCTTC

V gene: TRBV28
D gene: .
clone size: few
J gene: TRBJ1-1
CDR3 protein: CASSRDGANEAFF
CDR3 DNA: TGTGCCAGCAGTCGCGACGGGGCTAATGAAGCTTTCTTT

V gene: TRBV29-1
D gene: .
clone size: .
J gene: TRBJ2-2
CDR3 protein: CSVATEQGTRTGELFF
CDR3 DNA: TGCAGCGTTGCAACCGAACAGGGCACACGCACCGGGGAGCTGTTTTTT

V gene: TRBV4-1
D gene: .
clone size: .
J gene: TRBJ1-5
CDR3 protein: CASSQTGNQPQHF
CDR3 DNA: TGCGCCAGCAGCCAAACAGGGAATCAGCCCCAGCATTTT

V gene: TRBV2
D gene: TRBD2
clone size: .
J gene: TRBJ2-1
CDR3 protein: CASRGGPPPIYNEQFF
CDR3 DNA: TGTGCCAGTCGCGGGGGGCCCCCTCCGATTTACAATGAGCAGTTCTTC

V gene: TRBV10-3
D gene: TRBD2
clone size: .
J gene: TRBJ2-7
CDR3 protein: CAIRAGVVDEQYF
CDR3 DNA: TGTGCCATCAGAGCGGGGGTGGTAGACGAGCAGTACTTC

V gene: TRBV7-2
D gene: .
clone size: .
J gene: TRBJ1-6
CDR3 protein: CASSANTGFGGSTSSYNSPLHF
CDR3 DNA: TGTGCCAGCAGCGCGAATACAGGGTTTGGGGGGTCCACCAGCTCCTATAATTCACCCCTCCACTTT

V gene: TRBV7-8
D gene: TRBD1
clone size: many
J gene: TRBJ2-3
CDR3 protein: CASSLARGPTSTDTQYF
CDR3 DNA: TGTGCCAGCAGCTTAGCGAGGGGGCCTACTAGCACAGATACGCAGTATTTT

V gene: TRBV12-3/TRBV12-4
D gene: .
clone size: many
J gene: TRBJ2-5
CDR3 protein: CASSFRRSETQYF
CDR3 DNA: TGTGCCAGCAGTTTCAGGCGGTCAGAGACCCAGTACTTC

V gene: TRBV20-1
D gene: TRBD1
clone size: many
J gene: TRBJ2-7
CDR3 protein: CSAVGQSYEQYF
CDR3 DNA: TGCAGTGCTGTGGGACAGTCCTACGAGCAGTACTTC

V gene: TRBV5-4
D gene: .
clone size: .
J gene: TRBJ2-5
CDR3 protein: CASSLWARGAETQYF
CDR3 DNA: TGTGCCAGCAGCTTGTGGGCCAGGGGTGCGGAGACCCAGTACTTC